This T cell receptor beta chain was observed in a study of T-cell memory formation after mild COVID-19. The study's findings and limits: Confirmation of SARS-CoV-2 specificity was lacking for second-wave clones peaking day 37. A balance of CD4 and CD8 characterized clones contracting day 15 to 85, whereas later expanders leaned CD4+. Pre-infection memory already had some responding clones, implying cross-reactive memory joined.

Germline V gene lookup returns CDR1 GTSNPN and CDR2 SVGIG (reference sequence). V was pared by 5 bases and J by 3 bases, with 17 bases between. The CDR3 extends over 14 amino acids. This clonotype has a handful of counts. The antigen is unknown. One entry per CDR3 protein results from TCRdb running MiXCR on the 5' RACE reads. The table records about 400,000 distinct CDR3 sequences, roughly 24% of them present only once. The sequencing sample was made of PBMCs or a T cell subset sorted from them (not recorded which). The chain links TRBV30 to TRBJ2-7; possibly TRBD1 for D (6 bases). The receptor's source is an adult woman who had mild COVID-19 (a few samples of this study predate the infection). Cell type and time point are not known. The CDR3 DNA follows: TGTGCCTGGCAACCTGGGAGACAGGACTACGAGCAGTACTTC. Residues: CAWQPGRQDYEQYF. Looking up the rest from reference TRBV30 and TRBJ2-7 gives the full variable domain: SQTIHQWPATLVQPVGSPLSLECTVEGTSNPNLYWYRQAAGRGLQLLFYSVGIGQISSEVPQNLSASRPQDRQFILSSKKLLLSDSGFYLCAWQPGRQDYEQYFGPGTRLTVT.